This T cell receptor beta chain was sequenced for a study of T cells after yellow fever vaccination. Study-level points and caveats: Reappearance after the booster was observed for most primary-vaccination clones (around 96% CD4, over 70% CD8). Peaking on day 5 versus 15, the secondary response was faster but weaker.

Production of TCR cDNA was by 5'RACE template switching, which also added a universal primer site and UMIs. TCRdb re-derived calls from the 5' RACE reads in MiXCR, one entry per CDR3 protein. The sample contains 250,000 or so distinct CDR3 sequences, around 6.7% of which appear only once. A few counts support this clonotype. No antigen is known for it. This sequence was found in a young man who received the YFV17D yellow fever vaccine. The sample in question was CD4+ T cells sorted from PBMCs, obtained on the day of the yellow fever booster vaccination.

This CDR3 reads CASSVAGGQQEQFF. CDR3 coding DNA: TGTGCCAGCAGCGTAGCGGGAGGGCAGCAGGAGCAGTTCTTC. The chain links TRBV9 to TRBJ2-1; 8 bases map to TRBD2. Losses at the gene ends were 0 bases for V and 10 bases for J; bases not matched to a gene: 6. The CDR3 is 14 residues long. The germline CDR1 and CDR2 sequences are SGDLS and YYNGEE.